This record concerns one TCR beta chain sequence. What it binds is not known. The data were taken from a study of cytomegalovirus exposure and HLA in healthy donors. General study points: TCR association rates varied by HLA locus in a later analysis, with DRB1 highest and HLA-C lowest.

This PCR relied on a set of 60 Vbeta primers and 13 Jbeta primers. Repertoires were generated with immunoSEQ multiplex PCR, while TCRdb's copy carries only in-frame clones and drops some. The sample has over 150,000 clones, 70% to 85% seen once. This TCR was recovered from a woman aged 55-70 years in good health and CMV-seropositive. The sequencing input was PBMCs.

The CDR3 loop reads CASSLMPSGSRWSYNEQFF. The CDR3 DNA sequence: TGCGCCAGCAGCTTAATGCCCAGCGGGAGCCGTTGGTCCTACAATGAGCAGTTCTTC. The genes are TRBV5-1 and TRBJ2-1; TRBD2 agrees at 8 bases. V gave up 2 bases and J gave up 1 base; unmatched junction bases: 14. Germline V CDR1 and CDR2: SGHRS, YFSETQ. There are 19 residues in the CDR3.